This is a list of T cell receptor beta chains from one sample in a study of blood T cell repertoires in COVID-19. Clones were read by immunoSEQ multiplex PCR, and TCRdb kept only the in-frame ones, dropping some. The repertoire holds tens of thousands of clones, with roughly three quarters as singletons. The specimen was peripheral blood. These receptor sequences come from a man aged 70 or older with COVID-19, enrolled during active disease. Each CDR3 is given with its conserved first and last residue. The D gene is left open where the match is weak. Clone size appears in some rows only: once, few, many, or a class for an expanded clone.

>TRBV7-3|NA|NA|TRBJ2-7
TGTGCCAGCTCTCCGGGAGAGGGCGAGCAGTACTTC
CASSPGEGEQYF
>TRBV11-3|TRBD2|few|TRBJ2-1
TGTGCCAGCAGCCGTACGGGGGGTGAGCAGTTCTTC
CASSRTGGEQFF
>TRBV5-8|NA|NA|TRBJ1-5
TGTGCCAGCAGCTTGGGAGAACTCCGCGGCAATCAGCCCCAGCATTTT
CASSLGELRGNQPQHF
>TRBV28|NA|few|TRBJ1-3
TGTGCCAGCAGGCCGCCGGGATCTGGAAACACCATATATTTT
CASRPPGSGNTIYF
>TRBV28|NA|few|TRBJ2-7
TGTGCCAGCAACCTACAGGGCTCCTACGAGCAGTACTTC
CASNLQGSYEQYF
>TRBV7-3|TRBD2|NA|TRBJ2-1
TGTGCCAGCAGCTTAAAGCCGCTAGCGGGAGTGTCAAATGAGCAGTTCTTC
CASSLKPLAGVSNEQFF
>TRBV24-1|NA|NA|TRBJ1-5
TGTGCCACCAGTGATTTCGGGGGTCAGCCCCAGCATTTT
CATSDFGGQPQHF
>TRBV28|TRBD1|NA|TRBJ1-4
TGTGCCACCAGTACGGTCTATGGGGGACAGGGTAGCCGGGAAAAACTGTTTTTT
CATSTVYGGQGSREKLFF
>TRBV18|TRBD1|NA|TRBJ2-4
TGTGCCAGCTCACTAGGGACAGGGGGCTCTTCGTCGACCAAAAACATTCAGTACTTC
CASSLGTGGSSSTKNIQYF
>TRBV6-2/TRBV6-3|NA|NA|TRBJ2-7
TGTGCCAGCAGTTACTCCGTGGCATACGAGCAGTACTTC
CASSYSVAYEQYF
>TRBV19|NA|NA|TRBJ1-5
TGTGCCAGTAGTCAGGTTAGCAATCAGCCCCAGCATTTT
CASSQVSNQPQHF
>TRBV15|TRBD1|NA|TRBJ1-5
TGTGCCACCAGTAGACAGGGGAGCAATCAGCCCCAGCATTTT
CATSRQGSNQPQHF
>TRBV7-9|TRBD2|NA|TRBJ2-3
TGTGCCAGCAGCTTTAGCGGGGCCGAGGATACGCAGTATTTT
CASSFSGAEDTQYF
>TRBV18|NA|NA|TRBJ2-7
TGTGCCAGCTCGCGGGACAGCATCTCCTACGAGCAGTACTTC
CASSRDSISYEQYF
>TRBV7-2|NA|NA|TRBJ2-1
TGTGCCAGCAGCCCCCGCGGGAAGATAACCTACAATGAGCAGTTCTTC
CASSPRGKITYNEQFF
>TRBV28|NA|few|TRBJ1-6
TGTGCCAGCAGTGGCGGACGGAGGAGCTCCTATAATTCACCCCTCCACTTT
CASSGGRRSSYNSPLHF
>TRBV5-1|TRBD2|NA|TRBJ2-1
TGCGCCAGCAGCTTGGGGGGACTAGCGGGAGAGAATGAGCAGTTCTTC
CASSLGGLAGENEQFF
>TRBV6-1|TRBD1|NA|TRBJ1-5
TGTGCCAGCAGTGAACCGGCGGACAGGGGTTTACGGGGCAATCAGCCCCAGCATTTT
CASSEPADRGLRGNQPQHF
>TRBV6-5|TRBD1|NA|TRBJ1-2
TGTGCCAGCAGTCACCGGGACAGTTATGGCTACACCTTC
CASSHRDSYGYTF
>TRBV13|NA|NA|TRBJ2-7
TGTGCCAGCAGCTTAGGGCCGACTAGGTACGAGCAGTACTTC
CASSLGPTRYEQYF
>TRBV30|TRBD1|NA|TRBJ2-1
TGTGCCTGGAGTGCACAGGGGCCCCAAAAGCAGTTCTTC
CAWSAQGPQKQFF
>TRBV27|TRBD2|NA|TRBJ2-7
TGTGCCAGCGGCCGGCCAGCGGGAGGGCCTTACGAGCAGTACTTC
CASGRPAGGPYEQYF
>TRBV20-1|TRBD2|NA|TRBJ2-5
TGCAGTGCTAGTTGGATACTAGCGGGAGGGGGCCAAGAGACCCAGTACTTC
CSASWILAGGGQETQYF
>TRBV28|NA|NA|TRBJ1-1
TGTGCCAGCAGTTTAGGGCAGCTCACTGAAGCTTTCTTT
CASSLGQLTEAFF
>TRBV4-3|NA|NA|TRBJ1-2
TGCGCCAGCAGCCAAGACCCAGGCAGGGCGGCGTTGGGCTACACCTTC
CASSQDPGRAALGYTF
>TRBV9|NA|NA|TRBJ1-5
TGTGCCAGCAGCTCCGACCAGGGGTTTGTGAATCAGCCCCAGCATTTT
CASSSDQGFVNQPQHF
>TRBV28|TRBD2|NA|TRBJ2-1
TGTGCCGCCGGGGGGATTCCCTACAATGAGCAGTTCTTC
CAAGGIPYNEQFF
>TRBV28|TRBD2|NA|TRBJ2-1
TGTGCCAGCAGTTTGGCTAGCGGGGCCTACAATGAGCAGTTCTTC
CASSLASGAYNEQFF
>TRBV6-1|NA|NA|TRBJ2-3
TGTGCCAGCAGTGAAGCCTACGAGCCGGTTCGCGCGCAGTATTTT
CASSEAYEPVRAQYF
>TRBV4-2|NA|few|TRBJ2-2
TGTGCCAGCAGCCAAGAAGGGGACTACACCGGGGAGCTGTTTTTT
CASSQEGDYTGELFF
>TRBV7-8|TRBD1|NA|TRBJ1-2
TGTGCCAGCAGCTTAATGCCGGGACAGGGATATGGCTACACCTTC
CASSLMPGQGYGYTF
>TRBV10-3|NA|NA|TRBJ1-1
TGTGCCATCAGTGACTGGGGGCTTAGTGAAGCTTTCTTT
CAISDWGLSEAFF
>TRBV19|NA|NA|TRBJ2-7
TGTGCCAGTAGTATCAAGACCGGACCGGGGAGCGAGCAGTACTTC
CASSIKTGPGSEQYF
>TRBV7-9|TRBD2|NA|TRBJ2-7
TGTGCCAGCAGCCCAATGAGACTAGCGGGAGAGGACGAGCAGTACTTC
CASSPMRLAGEDEQYF
>TRBV5-1|NA|NA|TRBJ2-4
TGCGCCAGCAGCTTGGGCACTAGCTCTCCCAAAAACATTCAGTACTTC
CASSLGTSSPKNIQYF
>TRBV29-1|TRBD1|NA|TRBJ2-7
TGCAGCGTTGAACTCGGGTCGACAGGGGGCAACGGAGAGCAGTACTTC
CSVELGSTGGNGEQYF
>TRBV3-1/TRBV3-2|NA|few|TRBJ2-1
TGTGCCAGCAGCCCTACGGGACAAGACCTTTACAATGAGCAGTTCTTC
CASSPTGQDLYNEQFF
>TRBV14|TRBD2|NA|TRBJ2-7
TGTGCCAGCAGCAACCGGGACTACCTAAACGAGCAGTACTTC
CASSNRDYLNEQYF
>TRBV6-6|TRBD2|NA|TRBJ2-7
TGTGCCAGCAGTGAGGCTAGCGGGCACTCCTACGAGCAGTACTTC
CASSEASGHSYEQYF
>TRBV5-1|NA|NA|TRBJ1-4
TGCGCCAGCAGCGGACCCGTGGGGGGTGAAAAACTGTTTTTT
CASSGPVGGEKLFF
>TRBV29-1|NA|once|TRBJ1-1
TGCAGCGTTGTCAGGAACTCTGAAGCTTTCTTT
CSVVRNSEAFF
>TRBV9|NA|NA|TRBJ2-1
TGTGCCAGCAGCGTAGGCCCAATCGCGGCAGGAGGTAATGAGCAGTTCTTC
CASSVGPIAAGGNEQFF
>TRBV7-8|TRBD2|NA|TRBJ2-1
TGTGCCAGCAGCTTTAGGGGACTAGCGGGAGTCGAGCAGTTCTTC
CASSFRGLAGVEQFF